The T cell receptor (beta chain) under discussion was sequenced for a study of CD8 T cells in Susac syndrome. RNA was extracted with the RNeasy kit, and a quantity of roughly 0.45 to 1 ug was reverse transcribed using random hexamers. A single record per CDR3 protein comes from TCRdb applying MiXCR to the immunoSEQ multiplex PCR reads. The sample lists tens of thousands of distinct CDR3 sequences, over 75% occurring once. Sequencing of TCR beta was performed on blood CD8+ T cells and on blood CD4+ T cells. The germline V gene encodes CDR1 DFQATT and CDR2 SNEGSKA (reference sequence). There are 15 residues in the CDR3. Trimming removed 3 bases from V and 3 bases from J; junction bases left unmatched: 11.

The sample taken for sequencing was CD8+ T cells from PBMCs. The V call is TRBV20-1, the J call TRBJ2-7, with TRBD2 matching 7 bases. The sequence came from a human donor with multiple sclerosis. The CDR3 region has the DNA TGCAGTGCTAGGCAGCAGGCGGCTAGCGGCTACGAGCAGTACTTC. It encodes CSARQQAASGYEQYF.